This T cell receptor (beta chain) emerged from a study of CD8+ T cells in alopecia areata. Trimming stripped 0 bases from V and 7 bases from J, with 6 bases between. Looked up from germline, CDR1 is PRHDT and CDR2 is FYEKMQ (reference sequence). This CDR3 is 12 amino acids long. RNA was isolated and reverse transcribed to cDNA, the sequencing template. Repertoires were generated with immunoSEQ multiplex PCR, while TCRdb's copy carries only in-frame clones and drops some. The sample lists about 180,000 clones; roughly 70% were seen once. Sequences were derived from CD8+ T cells sorted from blood, sampled at week 0. The chain combines TRBV13 with TRBJ1-1; D is undetermined. The clonotype comes from a human donor with alopecia areata. In nucleotides, the CDR3 is TGTGCCAGCAGCTTAGGCGGAGGTGAAGCTTTCTTT. Its protein product is CASSLGGGEAFF.